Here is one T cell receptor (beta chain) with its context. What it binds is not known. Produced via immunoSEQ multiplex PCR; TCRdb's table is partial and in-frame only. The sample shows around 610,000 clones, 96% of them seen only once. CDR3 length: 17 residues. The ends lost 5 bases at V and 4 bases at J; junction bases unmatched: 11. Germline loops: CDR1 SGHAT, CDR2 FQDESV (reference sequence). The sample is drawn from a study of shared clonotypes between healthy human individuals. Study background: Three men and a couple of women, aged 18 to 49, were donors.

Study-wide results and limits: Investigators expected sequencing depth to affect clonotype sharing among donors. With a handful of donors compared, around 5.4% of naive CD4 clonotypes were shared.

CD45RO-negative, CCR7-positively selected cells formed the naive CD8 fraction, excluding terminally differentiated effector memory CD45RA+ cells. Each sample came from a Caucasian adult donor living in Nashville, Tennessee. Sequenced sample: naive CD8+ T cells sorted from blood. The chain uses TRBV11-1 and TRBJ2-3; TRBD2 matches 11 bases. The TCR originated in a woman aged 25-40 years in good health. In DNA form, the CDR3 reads TGTGCCAGCAGCGTCATCACCTTTAGCGGGAGGGCAGATACGCAGTATTTT. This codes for CASSVITFSGRADTQYF.